Following are 17 T cell receptor beta chains from one sample sequenced in a study of CD8 T cells in ankylosing spondylitis. Findings and caveats of the study: A TCR beta motif made of fewer than 10 highly homologous variants seemed typical of ankylosing spondylitis blood.

TCRdb ran MiXCR on the 5' RACE reads and lists one entry per CDR3 protein. There are some 840,000 distinct CDR3 sequences in the sample; about an eighth occur only once, and 0.51% lies in the top ten. The antigens of these receptors remain unknown. Sequencing was carried out using blood, either unsorted or a sorted T cell fraction (not recorded which). These receptors originate from a male donor with ankylosing spondylitis.

In its sample, this clonotype was seen a few times. J is TRBJ2-2 and V is TRBV20-1; tentatively, D is TRBD1 or TRBD2 (5 bases each). The V gene lost 3 bases and the J gene lost 2 bases, with 7 bases spanning the gap. This CDR3 has 13 residues. CDR1 is DFQATT and CDR2 is SNEGSKA in the germline V gene (reference sequence). CDR3 protein: CSASRDNTGELFF. The CDR3 region has the DNA TGCAGTGCTAGCCGGGACAACACCGGGGAGCTGTTTTTT.

This clonotype was seen at least ten times. The gene calls are TRBV20-1 and TRBJ1-2; perhaps TRBD1 as D (5 bases). V was clipped by 3 bases and J by 5 bases, with 13 bases between them. The CDR3 length is 13 residues. Germline CDR1 is DFQATT and CDR2 is SNEGSKA (reference sequence). The CDR3 here is CSASSGLRYGYTF. Here the CDR3 DNA reads TGCAGTGCTAGTTCAGGGCTGCGTTATGGCTACACCTTC.

This clonotype occurred many times. The chain employs TRBV5-1 and TRBJ2-1; D remains ambiguous. This CDR3 spans 15 amino acids. From germline, CDR1 is SGHRS and CDR2 YFSETQ. Trimming removed 0 bases from V and 5 bases from J, with 12 bases in between. The CDR3 sequence: CASSLVAGSNNEQFF. The DNA for the CDR3 is TGCGCCAGCAGCTTGGTGGCAGGCTCAAACAATGAGCAGTTCTTC. The whole variable domain, filled in from reference TRBV5-1 and TRBJ2-1, reads KAGVTQTPRYLIKTRGQQVTLSCSPISGHRSVSWYQQTPGQGLQFLFEYFSETQRNKGNFPGRFSGRQFSNSRSEMNVSTLELGDSALYLCASSLVAGSNNEQFFGPGTRLTVL.

This clonotype was found many times. The V call is TRBV20-1, the J call TRBJ1-4; D not resolved. Trimming removed 5 bases at V and 10 bases at J, with 14 bases between. CDR3 length: 12 amino acids. Germline-derived CDR1 and CDR2 are DFQATT and SNEGSKA (reference sequence). The CDR3 DNA is TGCAGTGCTCTTATTCCGGGCCGAAAACTGTTTTTT. This gives the protein CSALIPGRKLFF.

This clonotype was counted only a few times. V and J are TRBV20-1 and TRBJ2-7, with 9 bases lining up with TRBD1. V gave up 0 bases and J gave up 6 bases; unmatched junction bases: 9. The CDR3 has 15 residues. The germline V gene has CDR1 DFQATT and CDR2 SNEGSKA (reference sequence). CDR3 region: CSAREAGTGQGEQYF. CDR3 coding DNA: TGCAGTGCTAGAGAGGCCGGGACAGGGCAGGGCGAGCAGTACTTC.

The chain recombines TRBV6-2 or TRBV6-3 with TRBJ2-7; 7 bases are shared with TRBD1. V gave up 2 bases and J gave up 5 bases; unmatched junction bases: 6. Germline loops: CDR1 MNHEY, CDR2 SVGEGT. The CDR3 runs to 14 residues. CDR3 DNA: TGTGCCAGCAGTTACACAGGGGAAGTCGACGAGCAGTACTTC. Translated, it gives CASSYTGEVDEQYF.

This clonotype was found a few times. The V call is TRBV4-3, the J call TRBJ2-7; TRBD1 aligns across 8 bases. Trimming removed 2 bases from V and 6 bases from J; junction bases left unmatched: 9. The CDR3 covers 15 residues. CDR1 LGHNA and CDR2 YSLEER come from the germline V gene. The CDR3 spells CASSQRTGTLGEQYF. CDR3 nucleotide sequence: TGCGCCAGCAGCCAAAGGACAGGGACGTTGGGCGAGCAGTACTTC.

The V and J genes are TRBV4-3 and TRBJ2-6; D is ambiguous. V was pared by 1 base and J by 1 base, with 14 bases between. The germline CDR1 and CDR2 sequences are LGHNA and YSLEER. The CDR3 is 18 amino acids. This chain's CDR3 is CASSQAPSSGSGANVLTF. CDR3 DNA sequence: TGCGCCAGCAGCCAAGCCCCGTCTTCGGGTTCTGGGGCCAACGTCCTGACTTTC.

This clonotype was detected ten times or more. The chain combines TRBV5-1 with TRBJ1-1; a possible D gene is TRBD1 (5 bases). The CDR3 is made up of 15 amino acids. V was trimmed by 7 bases and J by 4 bases, leaving 20 bases between them. Germline V lookup: CDR1 SGHRS, CDR2 YFSETQ. CDR3 amino acids: CASFLYPGAVTEAFF. CDR3 coding DNA: TGCGCCAGCTTCTTGTACCCCGGGGCGGTCACTGAAGCTTTCTTT.

As DNA, the CDR3 is TGTGCCAGCAGCCAATACGGGGAGACCCAGTACTTC. This codes for CASSQYGETQYF. The chain links TRBV27 to TRBJ2-5, with D unresolved. Between the trimmed V and J ends, which lost 6 bases and 5 bases, there was a span of 10 bases. This CDR3 has 12 residues. Germline CDR1 is MNHEY and CDR2 is SMNVEV (reference sequence).

This clonotype was seen a few times. The rearrangement uses TRBV4-3 and TRBJ2-1; 11 bases match TRBD2. Germline trimming cut 0 bases from V and 4 bases from J; bases unmatched to any gene: 11. This CDR3 comprises 19 residues. The germline gives CDR1 LGHNA, CDR2 YSLEER. Written as DNA, the CDR3 is TGCGCCAGCAGCCAAGATCCACCGACTAGCGGGAAAGGGTACAATGAGCAGTTCTTC. This encodes CASSQDPPTSGKGYNEQFF.

This clonotype has just one count. Possible read error: a much larger clone is one base away. The chain uses TRBV5-6 and TRBJ2-1; D may be TRBD1 (5 bases). Trimming removed 5 bases at V and 3 bases at J, with 15 bases between. The CDR3 consists of 15 residues. Germline V gene lookup returns CDR1 SGHDT and CDR2 YYEEEE. Here the CDR3 reads CASRQGIEDYNEQFF. In DNA, the CDR3 is TGTGCCAGCAGGCAGGGAATAGAAGACTACAATGAGCAGTTCTTC.

The sample holds a few counts of this clonotype. The chain uses TRBV5-1 and TRBJ2-7; D not resolved. The ends were cut back, 1 base at V and 1 base at J, with 9 bases in the middle. The CDR3 length is 14 residues. Germline values: CDR1 SGHRS, CDR2 YFSETQ. This CDR3 is CASSLFPISYEQYF. CDR3 nucleotides: TGCGCCAGCAGCTTGTTTCCTATTTCCTACGAGCAGTACTTC.

This clonotype has a count of ten or more. J is TRBJ2-7 and V is TRBV6-2 or TRBV6-3; TRBD1 is a possible D gene (5 bases). The germline V and J ends were trimmed by 7 bases and 3 bases, with 10 bases remaining between them. The CDR3 has 12 residues. CDR1 is MNHEY, CDR2 SVGEGT, per germline. The DNA of the CDR3 is TGTGCCAGCAAGGACAACAACTACGAGCAGTACTTC. Its translation is CASKDNNYEQYF.

Ten or more counts support this clonotype. The rearrangement uses TRBV20-1 and TRBJ1-6; a possible D gene is TRBD1 (6 bases). Germline-derived CDR1 and CDR2 are DFQATT and SNEGSKA (reference sequence). The CDR3 runs 12 residues. V lost 6 bases and J lost 13, with 16 bases in between. Here the CDR3 DNA reads TGCAGTGCGCTCGGGACAACCCCTCCCCTCCACTTT. Protein product: CSALGTTPPLHF.

This chain connects TRBV15 to TRBJ2-1; the match to TRBD2 covers 7 bases. Looked up from germline, CDR1 is LNHNV and CDR2 is YYDKDF (reference sequence). V gave up 4 bases and J gave up 0 bases; unmatched junction bases: 3. CDR3 length equals 15 residues. CDR3 sequence reads: CATSTRGGSYNEQFF. CDR3 nucleotide sequence: TGTGCCACCAGCACTCGCGGGGGCTCCTACAATGAGCAGTTCTTC.

The chain employs TRBV6-5 and TRBJ2-7, with 10 bases identical to TRBD1. Germline values: CDR1 MNHEY, CDR2 SVGAGI. The junction had 11 bases not matched to a gene; V was cut back by 4 bases and J by 5 bases. CDR3 size: 16 residues. The CDR3 is CASSFPGQGDSNEQYF. The CDR3 DNA reads as TGTGCCAGCAGTTTCCCCGGACAGGGGGACTCTAACGAGCAGTACTTC.